The sequence of this TCR beta chain was determined in a study of blood T cell repertoires in COVID-19. Sequencing was performed with immunoSEQ multiplex PCR; in TCRdb, only in-frame clones are kept and a portion is missing. The sample has about 350,000 clones, about 92% seen once. Trimming stripped 9 bases from V and 2 bases from J, with 13 bases between. The CDR3 runs 13 residues. CDR1 is MNHNS and CDR2 is SASEGT in the germline V gene. This clone showed up just once. The V gene is TRBV6-1, the J gene TRBJ2-5; no definite D call. The sequenced material came from peripheral blood. This receptor was obtained from a woman aged 55 to 70 with COVID-19, enrolled during active disease. The CDR3 reads CASMSDFQETQYF. CDR3 DNA: TGTGCCAGTATGTCAGATTTTCAAGAGACCCAGTACTTC.